This T cell receptor beta chain was sequenced for a study of control samples from healthy donors and cancer patients. Sequencing used immunoSEQ multiplex PCR; TCRdb keeps in-frame clones, though not all of them. The table has approximately 100,000 clones, roughly 92% seen once. V was trimmed by 3 bases and J by 6 bases, leaving 16 bases between them. The CDR3 totals 14 residues. Germline loops: CDR1 SGHKS, CDR2 YYEKEE (reference sequence). The clonotype was recovered from a human donor in good health. The donor label of this sample is uncertain. The sequenced material came from blood. The V and J genes are TRBV5-5 and TRBJ2-7; the D is unclear. Here the CDR3 reads CASSSGDRLIEQYF. In DNA, the CDR3 is TGTGCCAGCAGCTCAGGCGACCGGTTGATCGAGCAGTACTTC.